These T cell receptor beta chains were read from a single sample in a study of shared clonotypes between healthy human individuals. Measured with immunoSEQ multiplex PCR; TCRdb has only the in-frame clones, and not every one. The sample comprises about 1.9 million clones, around 93% of which are singletons, and under 2% rests with the top ten. Sequenced input: naive CD8+ T cells from PBMCs. These TCRs come from a man younger than 30 in good health. Some clones in this sample may be carry-over from other donors' samples. Both conserved end residues are trimmed from each CDR3. For some rows the clone size is stated as once, few or many, or as a class when expanded; others skip it.

j_call: TRBJ1-1; v_call: TRBV29-1; clone_size: few; cdr3_aa: SVEDLQDFLNTEAF
j_call: TRBJ2-1; v_call: TRBV27; clone_size: -; cdr3_aa: ASSLPSRDRFPSYNEQF
j_call: TRBJ2-7; v_call: TRBV6-1; clone_size: -; cdr3_aa: ASRMGQNSYEQY
j_call: TRBJ2-3; v_call: TRBV7-2; clone_size: -; cdr3_aa: ASSSYPSGMDTQY
j_call: TRBJ2-5; v_call: TRBV2; clone_size: -; cdr3_aa: ASSVWLAGQETQY
j_call: TRBJ1-2; v_call: TRBV10-3; clone_size: -; cdr3_aa: AISESTRQGDRWHT
j_call: TRBJ2-2; v_call: TRBV7-9; clone_size: -; cdr3_aa: ASSLDPGTGELF
j_call: TRBJ2-7; v_call: TRBV4-1; clone_size: -; cdr3_aa: ASSHNPRDSSYEQY
j_call: TRBJ2-1; v_call: TRBV7-9; clone_size: -; cdr3_aa: ASSPRVAGDNEQF
j_call: TRBJ2-1; v_call: TRBV27; clone_size: -; cdr3_aa: ASSLLTDYNEQF
j_call: TRBJ2-1; v_call: TRBV7-9; clone_size: -; cdr3_aa: ASSLAGLAEGAEQF
j_call: TRBJ1-2; v_call: TRBV5-1; clone_size: -; cdr3_aa: ASSSRDRGFGYT
j_call: TRBJ2-3; v_call: TRBV7-2; clone_size: once; cdr3_aa: ASTFIGDTQY
j_call: TRBJ2-7; v_call: TRBV27; clone_size: -; cdr3_aa: ASSLRGAYEQY
j_call: TRBJ2-5; v_call: TRBV6-5; clone_size: -; cdr3_aa: AAGRYETQY
j_call: TRBJ1-4; v_call: TRBV10-1; clone_size: -; cdr3_aa: ARGANEKLF
j_call: TRBJ2-7; v_call: TRBV6-5; clone_size: -; cdr3_aa: ASSLMPRVEQY
j_call: TRBJ2-2; v_call: TRBV2; clone_size: -; cdr3_aa: ATFGGAGELF
j_call: TRBJ2-4; v_call: TRBV27; clone_size: -; cdr3_aa: ASSPGGNIQY
j_call: TRBJ1-2; v_call: TRBV11-2; clone_size: -; cdr3_aa: ASSLGPGALGYT
j_call: TRBJ2-7; v_call: TRBV4-1; clone_size: -; cdr3_aa: ASSQLDVNYEQY
j_call: TRBJ2-5; v_call: TRBV7-6; clone_size: -; cdr3_aa: ASNPSGSRAETQY
j_call: TRBJ2-7; v_call: TRBV7-2; clone_size: once; cdr3_aa: ASSFLGGQKYEQY
j_call: TRBJ1-2; v_call: TRBV30; clone_size: -; cdr3_aa: ACPGHLIDYGYT
j_call: TRBJ2-1; v_call: TRBV4-2; clone_size: -; cdr3_aa: ASSQTVYAGPYNEQF
j_call: TRBJ2-1; v_call: TRBV7-9; clone_size: -; cdr3_aa: ASSSQQRGRAGNEQF
j_call: TRBJ2-7; v_call: TRBV7-9; clone_size: -; cdr3_aa: ASSNGITYEQY
j_call: TRBJ2-2; v_call: TRBV27; clone_size: -; cdr3_aa: ASSMYTGELF
j_call: TRBJ2-3; v_call: TRBV7-2; clone_size: -; cdr3_aa: ASSFSRTGRTDTQY
j_call: TRBJ1-1; v_call: TRBV4-1; clone_size: -; cdr3_aa: ASSQETGVATEAF
j_call: TRBJ2-1; v_call: TRBV4-3; clone_size: -; cdr3_aa: ASSLGSGNNEQF
j_call: -; v_call: TRBV21-1; clone_size: -; cdr3_aa: ATPGGYSHYEQY
j_call: TRBJ2-1; v_call: TRBV19; clone_size: -; cdr3_aa: ASSISLAGGYNEQF
j_call: TRBJ1-1; v_call: TRBV19; clone_size: -; cdr3_aa: ASSIGTLTVDTEAF
j_call: TRBJ1-4; v_call: TRBV18; clone_size: -; cdr3_aa: ASSPGTTTNEKLF
j_call: TRBJ2-2; v_call: TRBV19; clone_size: -; cdr3_aa: ASSIDLESSNTGELF
j_call: TRBJ2-7; v_call: TRBV30; clone_size: -; cdr3_aa: AWSPLGLAASEQY
j_call: TRBJ2-7; v_call: TRBV7-6; clone_size: -; cdr3_aa: ASSSTTGQYLGKY
j_call: TRBJ2-7; v_call: TRBV19; clone_size: -; cdr3_aa: ASSISGNGEQY
j_call: TRBJ2-7; v_call: TRBV10-2; clone_size: -; cdr3_aa: ASSDHEQY